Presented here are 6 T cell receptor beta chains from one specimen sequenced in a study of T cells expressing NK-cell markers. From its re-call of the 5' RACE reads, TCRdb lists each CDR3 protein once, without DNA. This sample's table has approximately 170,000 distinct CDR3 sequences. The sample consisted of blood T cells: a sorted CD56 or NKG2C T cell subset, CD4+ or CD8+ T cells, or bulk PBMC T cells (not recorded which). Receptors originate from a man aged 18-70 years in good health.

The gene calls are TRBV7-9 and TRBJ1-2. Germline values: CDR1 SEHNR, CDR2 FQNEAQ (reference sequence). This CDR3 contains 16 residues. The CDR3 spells CASSLGLATTNYGYTF.

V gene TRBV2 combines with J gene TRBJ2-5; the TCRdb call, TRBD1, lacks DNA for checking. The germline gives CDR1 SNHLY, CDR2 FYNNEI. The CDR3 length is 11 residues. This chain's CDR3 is CASSESGSPNF.

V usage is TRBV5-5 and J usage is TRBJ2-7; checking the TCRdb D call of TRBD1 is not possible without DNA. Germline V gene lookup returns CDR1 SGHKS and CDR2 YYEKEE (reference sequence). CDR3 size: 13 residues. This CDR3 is CASSMGGVDEQYF. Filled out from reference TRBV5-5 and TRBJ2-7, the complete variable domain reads DAGVTQSPTHLIKTRGQQVTLRCSPISGHKSVSWYQQVLGQGPQFIFQYYEKEERGRGNFPDRFSARQFPNYSSELNVNALLLGDSALYLCASSMGGVDEQYFGPGTRLTVT.

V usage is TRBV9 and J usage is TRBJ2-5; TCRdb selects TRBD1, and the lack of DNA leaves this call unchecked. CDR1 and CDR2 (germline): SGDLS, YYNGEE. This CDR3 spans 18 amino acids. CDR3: CASSAGTGVVLHQETQYF.

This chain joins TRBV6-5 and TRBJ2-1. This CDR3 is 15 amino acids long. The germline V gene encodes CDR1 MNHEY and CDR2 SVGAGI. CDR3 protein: CASSYTSNSYNEQFF.

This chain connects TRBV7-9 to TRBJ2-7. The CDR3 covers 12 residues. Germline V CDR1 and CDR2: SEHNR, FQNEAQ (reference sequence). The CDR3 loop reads CASSLLSDEQYF.